This T cell receptor (beta chain) was sequenced in a study of blood T cell repertoires in COVID-19. Germline assignment: CDR1 SNHLY and CDR2 FYNNEI. With V trimmed by 5 bases and J by 1 base, 4 bases remained unmatched. The CDR3 has 15 amino acids. Authors' analysis steps: Nucleated cell number was recorded as an estimate derived from reference gene primer amplification. Generated by immunoSEQ multiplex PCR, the TCRdb table keeps only in-frame clones and is missing some. The DNA gave D and trimming, while V, J and clone size come from that table. Of roughly 250,000 clones listed, 90% to 95% are singletons.

Material for sequencing was PBMCs or T cells enriched from blood (not recorded which). The genes are TRBV2 and TRBJ2-5, with 10 nucleotides matching TRBD2. The receptor was derived from a human donor in a cohort exposed to, infected with or recovered from COVID-19 (not recorded which). The donor label of this sample is uncertain. CDR3 sequence (DNA): TGTGCCAGCAGTCGGGGGACTAGCGCCCAAGAGACCCAGTACTTC. Translating gives CASSRGTSAQETQYF.